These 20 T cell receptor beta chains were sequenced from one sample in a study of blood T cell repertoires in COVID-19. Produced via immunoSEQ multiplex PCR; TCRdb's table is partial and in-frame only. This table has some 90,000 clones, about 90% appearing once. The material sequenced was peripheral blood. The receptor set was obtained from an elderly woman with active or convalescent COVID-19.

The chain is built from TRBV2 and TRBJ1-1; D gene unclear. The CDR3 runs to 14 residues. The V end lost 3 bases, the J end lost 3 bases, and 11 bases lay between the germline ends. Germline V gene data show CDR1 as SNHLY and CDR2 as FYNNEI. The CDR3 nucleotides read TGTGCCAGCAGTGACAAGTCTATGGACACTGAAGCTTTCTTT. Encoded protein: CASSDKSMDTEAFF.

The CDR3 loop reads CASSFSGIETQYF. For the CDR3, the DNA is TGTGCCAGCAGTTTTAGCGGGATAGAGACCCAGTACTTC. V and J are TRBV27 and TRBJ2-5, with 8 bases aligning to TRBD2. CDR3 length equals 13 residues. With 3 bases clipped from V and 4 bases from J, the junction kept 1 base outside the gene matches. Germline V gene sequence: CDR1 MNHEY, CDR2 SMNVEV (reference sequence).

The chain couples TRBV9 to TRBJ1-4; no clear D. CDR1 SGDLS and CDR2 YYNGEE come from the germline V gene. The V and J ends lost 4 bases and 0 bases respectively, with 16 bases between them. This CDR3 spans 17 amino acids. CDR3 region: CASSPTVRLATNEKLFF. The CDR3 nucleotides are TGTGCCAGCAGCCCTACCGTGCGTCTGGCAACTAATGAAAAACTGTTTTTT.

CDR3 loop: CASSYFGGPSTGELFF. For the CDR3, the DNA is TGTGCCAGCAGTTACTTCGGAGGGCCTAGCACCGGGGAGCTGTTTTTT. V and J are TRBV6-5 and TRBJ2-2; maybe TRBD2 (6 bases). CDR1 and CDR2 from the germline V gene are MNHEY and SVGAGI. The V end was cut by 1 base, the J end by 4 bases, with 13 bases between. This CDR3 region has 16 residues.

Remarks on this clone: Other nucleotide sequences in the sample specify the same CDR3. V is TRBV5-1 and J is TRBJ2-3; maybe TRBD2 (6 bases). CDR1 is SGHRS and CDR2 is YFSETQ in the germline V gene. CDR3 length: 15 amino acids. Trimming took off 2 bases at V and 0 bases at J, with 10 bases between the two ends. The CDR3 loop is CASSLGGASTDTQYF. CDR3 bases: TGCGCCAGCAGCTTAGGCGGGGCAAGCACAGATACGCAGTATTTT.

The CDR3, as DNA: TGCGCCAGCAGCTTGGTGGGGGGGTACGGAAACACCATATATTTT. As protein: CASSLVGGYGNTIYF. The chain couples TRBV5-1 to TRBJ1-3; maybe TRBD1 (5 bases). Germline CDR1 is SGHRS and CDR2 is YFSETQ. The CDR3 consists of 15 residues. Trimming took 0 bases from V and 4 from J, leaving 11 bases between them.

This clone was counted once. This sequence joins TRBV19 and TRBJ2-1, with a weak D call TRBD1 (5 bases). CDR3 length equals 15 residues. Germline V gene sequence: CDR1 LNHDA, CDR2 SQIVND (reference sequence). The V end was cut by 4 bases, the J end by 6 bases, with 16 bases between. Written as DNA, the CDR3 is TGTGCCAGTAGTACAGGGCCCCAAGAGTCCAATGAGCAGTTCTTC. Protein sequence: CASSTGPQESNEQFF.

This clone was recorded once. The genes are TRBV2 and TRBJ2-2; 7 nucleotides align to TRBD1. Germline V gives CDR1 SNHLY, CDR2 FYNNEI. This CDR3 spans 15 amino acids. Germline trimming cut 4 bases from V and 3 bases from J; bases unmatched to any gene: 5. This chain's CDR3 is CASSVGQPHTGELFF. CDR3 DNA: TGTGCCAGCAGTGTGGGACAGCCTCACACCGGGGAGCTGTTTTTT.

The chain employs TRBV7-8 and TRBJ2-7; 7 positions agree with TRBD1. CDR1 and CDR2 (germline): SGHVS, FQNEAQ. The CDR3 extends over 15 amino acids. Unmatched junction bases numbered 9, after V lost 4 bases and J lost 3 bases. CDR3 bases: TGTGCCAGCAGCTATTCCTGGACAGGAGTCTACGAGCAGTACTTC. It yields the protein CASSYSWTGVYEQYF. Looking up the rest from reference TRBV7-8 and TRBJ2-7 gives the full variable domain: GAGVSQSPRYKVAKRGQDVALRCDPISGHVSLFWYQQALGQGPEFLTYFQNEAQLDKSGLPSDRFFAERPEGSVSTLKIQRTQQEDSAVYLCASSYSWTGVYEQYFGPGTRLTVT.

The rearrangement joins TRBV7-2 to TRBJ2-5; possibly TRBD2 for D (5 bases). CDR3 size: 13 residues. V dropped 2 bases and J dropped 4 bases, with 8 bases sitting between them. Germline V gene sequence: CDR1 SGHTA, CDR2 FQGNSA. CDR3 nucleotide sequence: TGTGCCAGCAGCTTAAGTGGGAGAGAGACCCAGTACTTC. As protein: CASSLSGRETQYF.

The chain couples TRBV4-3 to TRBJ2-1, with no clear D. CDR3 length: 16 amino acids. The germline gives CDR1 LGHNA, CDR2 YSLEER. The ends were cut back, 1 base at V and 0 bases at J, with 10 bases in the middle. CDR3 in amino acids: CASSQVGGSSYNEQFF. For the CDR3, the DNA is TGCGCCAGCAGCCAAGTTGGCGGTAGCTCCTACAATGAGCAGTTCTTC.

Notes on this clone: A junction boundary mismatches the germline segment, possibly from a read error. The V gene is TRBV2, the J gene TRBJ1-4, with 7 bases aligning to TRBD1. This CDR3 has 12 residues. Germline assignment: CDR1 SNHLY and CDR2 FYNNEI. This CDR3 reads CASSFPELGQNF. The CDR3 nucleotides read TGTGCCAGCAGCTTTCCGGAATTGGGACAGAATTTT.

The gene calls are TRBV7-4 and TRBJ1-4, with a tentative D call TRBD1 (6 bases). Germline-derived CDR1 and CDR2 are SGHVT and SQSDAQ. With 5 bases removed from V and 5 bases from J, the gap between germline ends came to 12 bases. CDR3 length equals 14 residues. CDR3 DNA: TGTGCCAGCAGCCCTTTTCAGGGGAATGAAAAACTGTTTTTT. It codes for CASSPFQGNEKLFF.

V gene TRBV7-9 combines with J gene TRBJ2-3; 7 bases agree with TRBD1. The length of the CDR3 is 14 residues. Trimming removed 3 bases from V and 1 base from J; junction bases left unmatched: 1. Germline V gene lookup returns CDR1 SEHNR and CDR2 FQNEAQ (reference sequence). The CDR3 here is CASSFGQGTDTQYF. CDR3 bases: TGTGCCAGCAGCTTTGGACAGGGCACAGATACGCAGTATTTT.

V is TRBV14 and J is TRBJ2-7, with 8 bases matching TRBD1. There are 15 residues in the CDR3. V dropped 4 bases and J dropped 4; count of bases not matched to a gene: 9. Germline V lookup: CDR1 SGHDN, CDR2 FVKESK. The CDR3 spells CASSPFLGQVYEQYF. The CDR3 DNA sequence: TGTGCCAGCAGCCCCTTCCTGGGACAGGTTTACGAGCAGTACTTC.

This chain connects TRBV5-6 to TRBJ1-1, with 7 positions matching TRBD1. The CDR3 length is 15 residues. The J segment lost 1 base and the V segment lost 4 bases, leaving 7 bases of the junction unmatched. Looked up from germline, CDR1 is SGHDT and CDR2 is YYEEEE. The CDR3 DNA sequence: TGTGCCAGCAGCAGCCCGGGACAGCCGAACACTGAAGCTTTCTTT. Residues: CASSSPGQPNTEAFF.

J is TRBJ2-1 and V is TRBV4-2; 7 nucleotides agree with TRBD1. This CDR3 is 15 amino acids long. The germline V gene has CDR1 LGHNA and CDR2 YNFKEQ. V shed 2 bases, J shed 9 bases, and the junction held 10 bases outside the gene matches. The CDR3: CASSQPTGSIGEQFF. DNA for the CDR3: TGTGCCAGCAGCCAACCGACAGGGAGTATAGGTGAGCAGTTCTTC.

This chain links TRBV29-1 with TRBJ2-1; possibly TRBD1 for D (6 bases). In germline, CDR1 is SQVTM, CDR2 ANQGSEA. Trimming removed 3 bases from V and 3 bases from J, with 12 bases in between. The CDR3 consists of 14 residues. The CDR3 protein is CSVDPTGLYNEQFF. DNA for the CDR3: TGCAGCGTTGATCCGACAGGTCTCTACAATGAGCAGTTCTTC.

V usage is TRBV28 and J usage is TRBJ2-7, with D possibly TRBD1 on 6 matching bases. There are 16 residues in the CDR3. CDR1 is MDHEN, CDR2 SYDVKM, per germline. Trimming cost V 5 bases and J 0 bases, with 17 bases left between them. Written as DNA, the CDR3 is TGTGCCAGCAGTACGGGACACCGCTTCTACTCCTACGAGCAGTACTTC. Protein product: CASSTGHRFYSYEQYF.

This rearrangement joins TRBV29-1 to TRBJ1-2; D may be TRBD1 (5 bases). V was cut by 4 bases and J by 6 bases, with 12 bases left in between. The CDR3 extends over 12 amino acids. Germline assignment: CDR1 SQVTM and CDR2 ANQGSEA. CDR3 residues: CSVVQGGDGYTF. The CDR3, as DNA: TGCAGCGTTGTTCAGGGAGGGGATGGCTACACCTTC.